This T cell receptor (beta chain) emerged from a study of untreated major depressive disorder. Each depressed patient was matched pairwise with a non-depressed control on sex, age, current smoking status and body mass index. Participants were all of European descent. About 96% CD4+ purity was typical by flow cytometry. Assay used: immunoSEQ multiplex PCR; TCRdb lists only in-frame clones, some missing. The top ten clones hold around 0.45% of a sample with around 20,000 clones, nearly 90% of them seen once. Sequencing was performed on CD4+ T cells from PBMCs. The receptor comes from a middle-aged woman in good health.

This CDR3 is CASSLMGPNQPQHF. As DNA, the CDR3 is TGTGCCAGCAGTTTAATGGGACCTAATCAGCCCCAGCATTTT. The rearrangement uses TRBV27 and TRBJ1-5, with a weak D call TRBD1 (5 bases). Germline CDR1 MNHEY, CDR2 SMNVEV (reference sequence). Trimming took 2 bases from V and 4 from J, leaving 9 bases between them. The CDR3 spans 14 residues.